The clone carrying this T cell receptor (beta chain) was seen a handful of times. The antigen remains unidentified. The entry originates in a study of human T cells and chemical hapten exposure. Study summary: It was small differences in pooled library volume that mainly caused per-sample TCR yields to vary. Study observations and caveats: No alteration of TCRs above 1 in 1000 frequency was seen with DPC sensitization.

The CDR3 totals 16 residues. V trimming: 5 bases; J trimming: 2 bases; junction bases outside the gene matches: 12. Per the germline V gene, CDR1 is SGHAT and CDR2 is FQNNGV. The authors' processing: Sample TCR totals centred on a median of 95,638, ranging about 20,000 to 750,000. TCRdb processed the 5' RACE reads anew with MiXCR; each CDR3 protein has one entry. TCRdb, not the original authors, processed these V and J calls. The data show some 150,000 distinct CDR3 sequences, around 4.4% seen once. Before extraction, the whole blood was not fractionated, and total RNA was taken from it. This TCR was sampled from a female donor in good health. The chain uses TRBV11-2 and TRBJ2-7; the match to TRBD2 covers 7 bases. The CDR3 nucleotides are TGTGCCAGCAGCCCGATTCGTAGGCGGGGGACCTACGAGCAGTACTTC. Translating it yields CASSPIRRRGTYEQYF.